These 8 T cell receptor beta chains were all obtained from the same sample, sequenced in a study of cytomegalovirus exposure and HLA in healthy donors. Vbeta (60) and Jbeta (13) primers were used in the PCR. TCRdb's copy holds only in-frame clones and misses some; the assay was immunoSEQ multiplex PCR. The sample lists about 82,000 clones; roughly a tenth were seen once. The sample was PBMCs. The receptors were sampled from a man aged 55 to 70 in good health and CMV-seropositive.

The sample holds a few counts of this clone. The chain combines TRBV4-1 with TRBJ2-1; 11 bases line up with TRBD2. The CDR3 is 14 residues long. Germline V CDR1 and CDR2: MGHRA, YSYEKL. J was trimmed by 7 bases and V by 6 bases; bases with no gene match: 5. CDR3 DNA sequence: TGCGCCAGCAGGGTACTAGCGGGAGAGAATGAGCAGTTCTTC. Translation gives CASRVLAGENEQFF.

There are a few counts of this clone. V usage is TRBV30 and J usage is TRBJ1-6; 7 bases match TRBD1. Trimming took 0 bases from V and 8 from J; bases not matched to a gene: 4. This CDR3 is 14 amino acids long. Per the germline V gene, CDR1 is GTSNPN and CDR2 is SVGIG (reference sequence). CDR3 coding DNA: TGTGCCTGGAGTGTCAGGGGGAACGATTCACCCCTCCACTTT. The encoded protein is CAWSVRGNDSPLHF.

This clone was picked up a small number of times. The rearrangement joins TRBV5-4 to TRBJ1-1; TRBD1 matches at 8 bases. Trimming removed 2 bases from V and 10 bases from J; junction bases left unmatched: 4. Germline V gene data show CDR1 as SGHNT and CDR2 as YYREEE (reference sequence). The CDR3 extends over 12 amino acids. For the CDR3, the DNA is TGTGCCAGCAGCTTCCAACAGGGGGGAGCTTTCTTT. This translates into CASSFQQGGAFF.

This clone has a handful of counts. The CDR3 protein is CASSIDLRREETQYF. CDR3 bases: TGTGCCAGTAGTATAGATCTACGGAGAGAAGAGACCCAGTACTTC. The gene calls are TRBV19 and TRBJ2-5, with unresolved D. There are 15 residues in the CDR3. Trimming left V 0 bases short and J 3 bases short, with 11 bases between. Germline V gives CDR1 LNHDA, CDR2 SQIVND (reference sequence).

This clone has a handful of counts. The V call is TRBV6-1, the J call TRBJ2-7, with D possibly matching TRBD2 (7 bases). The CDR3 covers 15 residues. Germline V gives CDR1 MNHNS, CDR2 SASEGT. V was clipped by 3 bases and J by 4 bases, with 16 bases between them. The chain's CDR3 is CASSDGGGPWYEQYV. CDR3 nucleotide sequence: TGTGCCAGCAGTGACGGCGGGGGCCCCTGGTACGAGCAGTACGTC.

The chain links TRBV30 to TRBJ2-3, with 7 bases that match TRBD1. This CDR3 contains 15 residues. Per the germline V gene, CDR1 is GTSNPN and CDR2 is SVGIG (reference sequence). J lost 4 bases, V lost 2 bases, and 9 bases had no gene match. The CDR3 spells CAWSPDRYEADTQYF. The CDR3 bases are TGTGCCTGGAGTCCGGACAGGTATGAGGCAGATACGCAGTATTTT.

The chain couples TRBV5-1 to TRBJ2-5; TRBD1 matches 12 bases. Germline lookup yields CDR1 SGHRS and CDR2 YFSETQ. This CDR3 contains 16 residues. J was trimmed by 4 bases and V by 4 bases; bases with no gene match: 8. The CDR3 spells CASSLGTGGEVETQYF. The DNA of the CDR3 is TGCGCCAGCAGCCTAGGGACAGGGGGCGAAGTAGAGACCCAGTACTTC.

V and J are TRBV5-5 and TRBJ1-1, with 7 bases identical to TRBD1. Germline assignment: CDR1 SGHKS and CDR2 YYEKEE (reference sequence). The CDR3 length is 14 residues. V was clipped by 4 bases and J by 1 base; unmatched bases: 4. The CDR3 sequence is CASSQTGTNTEAFF. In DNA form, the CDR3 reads TGTGCCAGCAGCCAGACAGGGACGAACACTGAAGCTTTCTTT. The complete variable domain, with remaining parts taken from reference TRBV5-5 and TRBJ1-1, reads DAGVTQSPTHLIKTRGQQVTLRCSPISGHKSVSWYQQVLGQGPQFIFQYYEKEERGRGNFPDRFSARQFPNYSSELNVNALLLGDSALYLCASSQTGTNTEAFFGQGTRLTVV.